The present TCR beta chain was sequenced within a study of shared clonotypes between healthy human individuals (dated by TCRdb to 2018 to 2020). With regard to the full study: The cohort included three men and a couple of women between 18 and 49 years of age. For each donor, CD4 naive and CD4 memory were each given three plates, CD8 naive was given two plates, and CD8 memory was given one plate. The study deeply sequenced blood TCR repertoires of several healthy adults to estimate repertoire size and the extent of clonotype sharing between individuals. Libraries were prepared and TCR repertoires were sequenced by different laboratories using diverse techniques, in order to increase sequencing depth and limit assay-specific biases. Each donor's leukapheresis produced roughly between roughly 0.85 and 9.5 billion PBMCs.

Using the deep immunoSEQ assay, multiplex PCR amplified TCR CDR3 regions from genomic DNA. For each cell subset, the extracted genomic DNA was distributed evenly across all wells of several immunoSEQ 96-well plates, and each plate served as one replicate. Each replicate PCR for sorted subsets received about 0.2 ug genomic DNA, equal to 28,000 or so T cell genomes. Purified libraries were measured with a Qubit 3.0 fluorometer, size-checked on a Bioanalyzer 2100, and measured again with the KAPA Library Quantification kit. Every immunoSEQ 96-well plate was sequenced on a separate single-read 150-cycle Illumina NextSeq 550 flow cell. As for the authors' bioinformatics: Because the immunoSEQ output held only junctional sequences and lacked quality scores, the filtering could not match the filtering applied to full-length reads. Sequences were annotated with PyIR, a Python wrapper for IgBLAST v1.9, using IMGT germline references to assign V/J genes and CDR3. Reads were filtered out if the reads had weak V/J assignments (E-value above 1e-6), no CDR3, stop codons, out-of-frame junctions, or ambiguous translated residues. V3J clonotypes were defined as sequences sharing the same inferred V gene, J gene, and CDR3 amino acid sequence. To compute the percentage overlap between repertoires, the number of shared unique clonotypes was divided by the size of the smaller repertoire. Richness of each repertoire was evaluated using RTK rarefaction, the Chao1 estimator, and Recon v2.1 estimates of unobserved clonotypes. Generation probabilities for all TCRbeta clonotypes obtained by the gDNA method from a handful of donors were computed using OLGA. Not all clones reach the TCRdb copy of this immuneACCESS table, which keeps in-frame sequences only. Checked studies attribute under half of the gap to unresolved V genes and leave the rest unexplained. That table is the source of V, J and clone size, and D and trimming were worked out from the DNA. Within this sample are roughly 660,000 clones, with around 91% of them counted one time only. The top ten clones comprise about a third of the sample.

In regard to this clone: No antigen is known for it. Qualities for individual bases were not recorded, and no much larger clone is one base off.

Study-level results and caveats: Sampling was limited to blood, and TCR repertoires in tissue likely differ from TCR repertoires in blood. Because the study included a small number of donors, the genetic and exposure-history diversity represented was limited. Sharing across four donors was observed for 4.5% to 6.5% of naive CD4, 3% to 3.5% of naive CD8, roughly 2.4% of memory CD4, and around 0.42% of memory CD8 clonotypes. Pairwise subsampling indicated that sequencing depth was expected to affect the degree of clonotype sharing among donors. Rarefaction of sorted-subset datasets indicated incomplete sequencing despite the large sequencing depth. Higher generation probabilities were observed for clonotypes shared by all four sorted-subset donors than for non-shared clonotypes. Naive subsets generally had larger estimated clonotype richness than memory subsets did.

CDR1 and CDR2, per the germline V gene, are SGHDT and YYEEEE. Trimming costs V 2 bases and J 5 bases, and their ends lie 19 bases apart. The CDR3, cysteine through phenylalanine, is 16 amino acids long. Of the read, only the CDR3 DNA is kept; its 48 bases are in frame from base 1. The donors were healthy, HIV-negative adults with no recently reported acute infections or vaccinations. All donors were Caucasian adults living in Nashville, Tennessee, USA. CD8 memory samples were composed of magnetically selected CD45RO+ cells combined with CCR7-negative CD45RA+ effector memory (TemRA) cells. Blood was collected by leukapheresis, and PBMCs were isolated by Ficoll-Histopaque density gradient centrifugation and then cryopreserved in liquid nitrogen vapor phase. Analytical flow cytometry was used to check the purity and quantity of each magnetically sorted T cell population. Genomic DNA was isolated from every sorted fraction and measured by UV absorbance on a Nanodrop 2000c.

The receptor comes from a young man in good health. Some clones in this sample may be carry-over from other donors' samples. This chain joins TRBV5-6 to TRBJ1-2; the D gene is possibly TRBD1, with 5 bases matching. The sequenced material came from memory CD8+ T cells from PBMCs. The label giving this sample's cell subset or site can be read as: CD45RO+ cells pooled with CCR7-negative TemRA cells. The CDR3 protein is CASSFNPGGGGYGYTF. At the DNA level, the sequence is TGTGCCAGCAGCTTCAATCCCGGCGGGGGTGGGTATGGCTACACCTTC.